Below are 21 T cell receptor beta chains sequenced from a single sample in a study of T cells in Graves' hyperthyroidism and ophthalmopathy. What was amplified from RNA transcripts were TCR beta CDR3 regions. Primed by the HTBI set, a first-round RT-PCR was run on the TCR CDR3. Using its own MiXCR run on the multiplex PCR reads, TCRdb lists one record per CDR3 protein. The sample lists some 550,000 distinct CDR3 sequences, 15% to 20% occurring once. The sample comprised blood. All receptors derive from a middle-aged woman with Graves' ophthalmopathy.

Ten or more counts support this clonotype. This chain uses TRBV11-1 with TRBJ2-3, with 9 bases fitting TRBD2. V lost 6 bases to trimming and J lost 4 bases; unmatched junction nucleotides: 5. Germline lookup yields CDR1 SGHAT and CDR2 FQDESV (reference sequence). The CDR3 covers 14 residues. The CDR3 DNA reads TGTGCCAGCAGGGGACTAGCCCAACCAGATACGCAGTATTTT. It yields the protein CASRGLAQPDTQYF.

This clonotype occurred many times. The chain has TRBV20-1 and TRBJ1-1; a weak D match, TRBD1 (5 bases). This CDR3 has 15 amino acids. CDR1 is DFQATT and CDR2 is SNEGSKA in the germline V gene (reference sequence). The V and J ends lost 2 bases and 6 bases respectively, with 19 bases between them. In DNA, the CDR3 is TGCAGTGCTAGATTCCGCGATAGGGGAATCGCTGAAGCTTTCTTT. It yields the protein CSARFRDRGIAEAFF.

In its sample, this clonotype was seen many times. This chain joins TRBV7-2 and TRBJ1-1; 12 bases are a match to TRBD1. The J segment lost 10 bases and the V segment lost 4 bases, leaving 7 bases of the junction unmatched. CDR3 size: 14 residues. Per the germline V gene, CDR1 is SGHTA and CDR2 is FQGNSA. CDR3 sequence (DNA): TGTGCCAGCAGCTCCCTCGGGACAGGGGGCTTAGCTTTCTTT. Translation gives CASSSLGTGGLAFF.

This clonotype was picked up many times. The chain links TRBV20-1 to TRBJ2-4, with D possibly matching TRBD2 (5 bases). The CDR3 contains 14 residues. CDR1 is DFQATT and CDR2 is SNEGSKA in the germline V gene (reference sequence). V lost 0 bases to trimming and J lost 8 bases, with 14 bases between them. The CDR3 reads CSAREAGGTYIQYF. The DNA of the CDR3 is TGCAGTGCTAGAGAGGCTGGAGGCACTTACATTCAGTACTTC.

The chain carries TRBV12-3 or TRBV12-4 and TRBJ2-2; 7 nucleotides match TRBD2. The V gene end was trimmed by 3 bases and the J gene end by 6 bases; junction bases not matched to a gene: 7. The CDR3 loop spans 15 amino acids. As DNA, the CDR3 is TGTGCCAGCAGTTTCACCGGGACTAACCCCGGGGAGCTGTTTTTT. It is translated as CASSFTGTNPGELFF.

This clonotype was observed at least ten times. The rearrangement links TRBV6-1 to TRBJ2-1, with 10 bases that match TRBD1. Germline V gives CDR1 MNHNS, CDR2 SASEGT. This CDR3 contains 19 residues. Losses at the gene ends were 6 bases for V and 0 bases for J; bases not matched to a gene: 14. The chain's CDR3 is CASSLNPGQGPSSYNEQFF. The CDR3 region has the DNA TGTGCCAGCAGCCTCAACCCGGGACAGGGGCCCAGCTCCTACAATGAGCAGTTCTTC.

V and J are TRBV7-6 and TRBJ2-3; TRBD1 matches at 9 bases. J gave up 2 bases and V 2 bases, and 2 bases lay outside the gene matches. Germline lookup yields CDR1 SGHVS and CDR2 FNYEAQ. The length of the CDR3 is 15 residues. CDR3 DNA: TGTGCCAGCAGCTTACAACAGGGGGCCACAGATACGCAGTATTTT. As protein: CASSLQQGATDTQYF. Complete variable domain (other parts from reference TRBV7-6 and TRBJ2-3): GAGVSQSPRYKVTKRGQDVALRCDPISGHVSLYWYRQALGQGPEFLTYFNYEAQQDKSGLPNDRFSAERPEGSISTLTIQRTEQRDSAMYRCASSLQQGATDTQYFGPGTRLTVL.

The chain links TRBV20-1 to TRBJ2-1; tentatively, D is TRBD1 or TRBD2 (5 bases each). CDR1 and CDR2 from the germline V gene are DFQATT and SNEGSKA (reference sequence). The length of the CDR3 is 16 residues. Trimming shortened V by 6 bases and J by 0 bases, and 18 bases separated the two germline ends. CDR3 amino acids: CSAAWDRPSSYNEQFF. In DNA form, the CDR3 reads TGCAGTGCAGCCTGGGACCGACCGAGCTCCTACAATGAGCAGTTCTTC.

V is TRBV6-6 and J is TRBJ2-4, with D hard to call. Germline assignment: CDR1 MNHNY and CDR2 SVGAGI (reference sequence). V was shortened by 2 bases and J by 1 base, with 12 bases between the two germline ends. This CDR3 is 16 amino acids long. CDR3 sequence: CASSYKGWVAKNIQYF. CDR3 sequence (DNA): TGTGCCAGCAGTTACAAAGGTTGGGTGGCCAAAAACATTCAGTACTTC.

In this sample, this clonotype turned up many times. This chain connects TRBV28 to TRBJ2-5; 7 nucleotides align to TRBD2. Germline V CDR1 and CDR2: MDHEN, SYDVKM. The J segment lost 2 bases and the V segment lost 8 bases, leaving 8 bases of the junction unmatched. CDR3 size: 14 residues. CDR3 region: CASRGVGSQETQYF. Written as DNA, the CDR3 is TGTGCCAGCCGGGGGGTAGGGAGTCAAGAGACCCAGTACTTC.

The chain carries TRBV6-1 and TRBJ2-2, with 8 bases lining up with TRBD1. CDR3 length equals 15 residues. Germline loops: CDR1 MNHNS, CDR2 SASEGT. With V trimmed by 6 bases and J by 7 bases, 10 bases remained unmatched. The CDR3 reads CASSPDRGIIGELFF. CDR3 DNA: TGTGCCAGCAGCCCCGACAGGGGAATCATCGGGGAGCTGTTTTTT.

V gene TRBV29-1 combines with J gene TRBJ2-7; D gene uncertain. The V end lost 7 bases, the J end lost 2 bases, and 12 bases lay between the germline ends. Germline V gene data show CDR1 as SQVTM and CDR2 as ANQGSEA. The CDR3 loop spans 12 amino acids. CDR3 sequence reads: CSGRNGPYEQYF. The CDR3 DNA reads TGCAGCGGACGTAATGGTCCCTACGAGCAGTACTTC.

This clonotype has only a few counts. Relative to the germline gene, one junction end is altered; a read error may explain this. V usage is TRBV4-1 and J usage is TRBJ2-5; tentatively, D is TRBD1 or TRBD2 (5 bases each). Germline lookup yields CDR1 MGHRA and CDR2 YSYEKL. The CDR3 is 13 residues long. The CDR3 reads CASSQDRGDPTDF. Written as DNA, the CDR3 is TGCGCCAGCAGCCAAGATAGGGGAGATCCCACGGACTTC.

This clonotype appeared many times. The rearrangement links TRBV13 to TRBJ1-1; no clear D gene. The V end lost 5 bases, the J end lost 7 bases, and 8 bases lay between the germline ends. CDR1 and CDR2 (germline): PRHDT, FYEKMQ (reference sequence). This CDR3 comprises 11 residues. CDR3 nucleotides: TGTGCCAGCAGCCTCGAGAATGAAGCTTTCTTT. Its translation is CASSLENEAFF.

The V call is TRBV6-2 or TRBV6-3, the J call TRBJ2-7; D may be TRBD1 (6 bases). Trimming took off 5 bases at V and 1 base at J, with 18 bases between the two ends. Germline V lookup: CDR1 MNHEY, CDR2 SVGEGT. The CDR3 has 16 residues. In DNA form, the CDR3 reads TGTGCCAGCAGTCCCCCCATCGGTAGGGGGTCCTACGAGCAGTACTTC. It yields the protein CASSPPIGRGSYEQYF.

CDR3 protein: CASSSVTRRSMNTEAFF. Here the CDR3 DNA reads TGTGCCAGCAGCTCAGTTACGAGGAGGTCCATGAACACTGAAGCTTTCTTT. The chain has TRBV7-2 and TRBJ1-1, with unresolved D. This CDR3 has 17 residues. Germline values: CDR1 SGHTA, CDR2 FQGNSA. V was clipped by 4 bases and J by 0 bases, with 18 bases between them.

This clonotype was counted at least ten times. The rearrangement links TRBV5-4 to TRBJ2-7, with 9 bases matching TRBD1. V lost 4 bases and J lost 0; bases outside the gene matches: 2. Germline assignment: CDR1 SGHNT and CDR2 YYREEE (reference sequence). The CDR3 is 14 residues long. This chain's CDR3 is CASSQGQGSYEQYF. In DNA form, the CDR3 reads TGTGCCAGCAGCCAGGGACAGGGCTCCTACGAGCAGTACTTC.

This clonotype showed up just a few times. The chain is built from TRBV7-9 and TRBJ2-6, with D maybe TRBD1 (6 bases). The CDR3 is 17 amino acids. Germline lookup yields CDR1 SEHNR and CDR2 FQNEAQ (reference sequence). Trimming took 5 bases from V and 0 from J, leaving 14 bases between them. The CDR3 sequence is CASSVIDRPSGANVLTF. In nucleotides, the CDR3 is TGTGCCAGCAGCGTAATTGACAGGCCCTCTGGGGCCAACGTCCTGACTTTC.

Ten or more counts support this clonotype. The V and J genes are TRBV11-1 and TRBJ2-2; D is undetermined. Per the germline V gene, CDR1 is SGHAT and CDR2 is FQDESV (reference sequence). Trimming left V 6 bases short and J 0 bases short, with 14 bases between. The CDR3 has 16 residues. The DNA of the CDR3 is TGTGCCAGCAGTCTAGACACATGGACGAACACCGGGGAGCTGTTTTTT. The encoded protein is CASSLDTWTNTGELFF.

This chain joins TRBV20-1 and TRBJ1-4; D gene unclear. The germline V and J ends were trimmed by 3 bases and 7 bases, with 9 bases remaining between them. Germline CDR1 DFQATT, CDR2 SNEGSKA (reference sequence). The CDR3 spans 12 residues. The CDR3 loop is CSARRSGEKLFF. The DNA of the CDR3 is TGCAGTGCTAGGAGGTCTGGTGAAAAACTGTTTTTT.

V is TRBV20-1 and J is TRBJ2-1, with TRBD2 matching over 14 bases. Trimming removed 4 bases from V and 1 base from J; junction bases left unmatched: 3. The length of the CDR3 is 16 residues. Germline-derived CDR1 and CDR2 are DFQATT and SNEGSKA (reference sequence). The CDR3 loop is CSATGLAGVSYNEQFF. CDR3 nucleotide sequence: TGCAGTGCTACGGGACTAGCGGGAGTTTCCTACAATGAGCAGTTCTTC.